The clone carrying this T cell receptor beta chain has just a few counts. Antigen unknown. Next came a second PCR, run for roughly 6 to 11 cycles, which used a sample-barcoded 5' primer along with a J-beta primer mix. TCRdb re-called the 5' RACE reads through MiXCR, storing one row per CDR3 protein. The sample consists of approximately 490,000 distinct CDR3 sequences, nearly 25% of them appearing once. The sample originates from a study of blood T cells in healthy people across ages. V was clipped by 1 base and J by 9 bases, with 8 bases between them. Germline V gene sequence: CDR1 DFQATT, CDR2 SNEGSKA (reference sequence). CDR3 length: 11 amino acids. The authors extracted at least 5.5 micrograms of total RNA per sample. General observations from the study: Compared with aged donors, long-lived donors showed fewer expanded clones, suggesting selection.

The sample was also linked to a second study, of T cells of mothers and their children. From that study: Barcodes for each sample and 2-4 random nucleotides were added by the M1S primer used in the second PCR.

Specimen: blood. The V call is TRBV20-1, the J call TRBJ2-3, with TRBD1 as a possible D gene (5 bases). This receptor was obtained from a boy between 10 and 17 years old in good health. In nucleotides, the CDR3 is TGCAGTGCTAGAGGATCAGGGACGCAGTATTTT. The encoded protein is CSARGSGTQYF.